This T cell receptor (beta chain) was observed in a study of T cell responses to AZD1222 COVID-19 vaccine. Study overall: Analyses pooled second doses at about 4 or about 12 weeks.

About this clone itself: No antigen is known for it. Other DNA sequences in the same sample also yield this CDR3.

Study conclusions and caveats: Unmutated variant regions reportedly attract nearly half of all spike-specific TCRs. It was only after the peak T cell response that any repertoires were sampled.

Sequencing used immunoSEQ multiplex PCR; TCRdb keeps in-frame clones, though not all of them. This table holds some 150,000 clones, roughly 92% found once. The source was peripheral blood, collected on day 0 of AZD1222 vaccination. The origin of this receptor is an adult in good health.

CDR3 sequence: CASSTPPGQLAKNIQYF. CDR3 coding DNA: TGTGCCAGCAGCACCCCGCCGGGACAGTTAGCCAAAAACATTCAGTACTTC. The chain has TRBV7-2 and TRBJ2-4; 7 nucleotides line up with TRBD1. The CDR3 is 17 amino acids. Germline V gene lookup returns CDR1 SGHTA and CDR2 FQGNSA. V was clipped by 5 bases and J by 0 bases; unmatched bases: 10. The whole variable domain, filled in from reference TRBV7-2 and TRBJ2-4, reads GAGVSQSPSNKVTEKGKDVELRCDPISGHTALYWYRQSLGQGLEFLIYFQGNSAPDKSGLPSDRFSAERTGGSVSTLTIQRTQQEDSAVYLCASSTPPGQLAKNIQYFGAGTRLSVL.